This is a list of T cell receptor beta chains from one sample in a study of blood T cell repertoires in COVID-19. TCRdb keeps only in-frame clones here, not all; method: immunoSEQ multiplex PCR. The sample consists of 400,000 to 550,000 clones, roughly 87% of them appearing once. The specimen was PBMCs or T cells enriched from blood (not recorded which). The receptor set was obtained from a young woman with acute COVID-19. The CDR3 runs from the conserved cysteine through the conserved F or W. D genes are given only for firm matches. Size is stated for part of the rows, as once, few or many counts, or as a class when the clone is expanded.

d_call: -
clone_size: -
j_call: TRBJ1-1
v_call: TRBV7-8
cdr3_aa: CASSIATTEAFF
cdr3_nt: TGTGCCAGCAGCATAGCCACAACTGAAGCTTTCTTT

d_call: TRBD1
clone_size: -
j_call: TRBJ1-2
v_call: TRBV27
cdr3_aa: CASSPRTGTVYGYTF
cdr3_nt: TGTGCCAGCAGTCCACGGACAGGGACGGTTTACGGCTACACCTTC

d_call: -
clone_size: -
j_call: TRBJ1-4
v_call: TRBV6-6
cdr3_aa: CASAFGETTNEKLFF
cdr3_nt: TGTGCCTCCGCCTTCGGGGAAACAACTAATGAAAAACTGTTTTTT

d_call: -
clone_size: -
j_call: TRBJ1-2
v_call: TRBV2
cdr3_aa: CASSGEGGYTF
cdr3_nt: TGTGCCAGCAGCGGCGAGGGCGGCTACACCTTC

d_call: -
clone_size: -
j_call: TRBJ2-7
v_call: TRBV9
cdr3_aa: CASSVEPGQIYEQYF
cdr3_nt: TGTGCCAGCAGCGTAGAGCCGGGACAAATCTACGAGCAGTACTTC

d_call: -
clone_size: few
j_call: TRBJ2-2
v_call: TRBV7-9
cdr3_aa: CASRYSAVANTGELFF
cdr3_nt: TGTGCCAGCAGGTATTCGGCGGTCGCGAACACCGGGGAGCTGTTTTTT

d_call: TRBD1
clone_size: -
j_call: TRBJ1-2
v_call: TRBV6-4
cdr3_aa: CASSDGGQVGFYGYTF
cdr3_nt: TGTGCCAGCAGTGACGGGGGACAGGTTGGATTCTATGGCTACACCTTC

d_call: -
clone_size: once
j_call: TRBJ1-1
v_call: TRBV9
cdr3_aa: CASSPWGQVGTEAFF
cdr3_nt: TGTGCCAGCAGCCCGTGGGGGCAGGTGGGGACTGAAGCTTTCTTT

d_call: TRBD1
clone_size: -
j_call: TRBJ2-7
v_call: TRBV12-3/TRBV12-4
cdr3_aa: CASRDRGHEQYF
cdr3_nt: TGTGCCAGCAGGGACAGGGGGCACGAGCAGTACTTC

d_call: TRBD2
clone_size: -
j_call: TRBJ2-2
v_call: TRBV6-5
cdr3_aa: CASGSGVGELFF
cdr3_nt: TGTGCCAGCGGAAGCGGGGTTGGGGAGCTGTTTTTT

d_call: TRBD1
clone_size: -
j_call: TRBJ2-7
v_call: TRBV7-2
cdr3_aa: CASSPDRAYEQYF
cdr3_nt: TGTGCCAGCAGTCCGGACAGGGCGTACGAGCAGTACTTC

d_call: TRBD1
clone_size: -
j_call: TRBJ1-6
v_call: TRBV5-6
cdr3_aa: CASSLDSDRKEDRPLHF
cdr3_nt: TGTGCCAGCAGCTTGGACTCGGACAGGAAAGAGGACCGACCCCTCCACTTT

d_call: TRBD2
clone_size: -
j_call: TRBJ2-1
v_call: TRBV7-8
cdr3_aa: CASSLVPAGVGEQFF
cdr3_nt: TGTGCCAGCAGCTTAGTCCCAGCGGGAGTGGGGGAGCAGTTCTTC

d_call: -
clone_size: -
j_call: TRBJ1-2
v_call: TRBV18
cdr3_aa: CASSPDWGVNGYTF
cdr3_nt: TGTGCCAGCTCACCGGACTGGGGTGTCAATGGCTACACCTTC

d_call: -
clone_size: -
j_call: TRBJ1-4
v_call: TRBV4-1
cdr3_aa: CASSQISNEKLFF
cdr3_nt: TGCGCCAGCAGCCAGATCAGTAATGAAAAACTGTTTTTT

d_call: TRBD2
clone_size: -
j_call: TRBJ2-3
v_call: TRBV7-9
cdr3_aa: CASSLDPGLAKTDTQYF
cdr3_nt: TGTGCCAGCAGCTTAGACCCGGGACTAGCAAAAACAGATACGCAGTATTTT

d_call: -
clone_size: -
j_call: TRBJ2-1
v_call: TRBV11-3
cdr3_aa: CASSLDGRGGKDEQFF
cdr3_nt: TGTGCCAGCAGCTTAGATGGGAGGGGGGGGAAGGATGAGCAGTTCTTC

d_call: TRBD1
clone_size: -
j_call: TRBJ1-1
v_call: TRBV9
cdr3_aa: CASSVAGQGVEAFF
cdr3_nt: TGTGCCAGCAGCGTAGCCGGACAGGGGGTTGAAGCTTTCTTT

d_call: -
clone_size: -
j_call: TRBJ1-1
v_call: TRBV18
cdr3_aa: CASSPNLNTEAFF
cdr3_nt: TGTGCCAGCTCACCGAACTTGAACACTGAAGCTTTCTTT

d_call: -
clone_size: -
j_call: TRBJ1-4
v_call: TRBV7-9
cdr3_aa: CASSLGQGSTNEKLFF
cdr3_nt: TGTGCCAGCAGCTTAGGCCAGGGGTCCACTAATGAAAAACTGTTTTTT